Detailed here is one T cell receptor beta chain. Its antigen is as yet unknown. Germline CDR1 and CDR2: SQVTM and ANQGSEA. Trimming cost V 3 bases and J 2 bases, with 6 bases left between them. The CDR3 has 12 residues. The data were obtained in a study of Ad26.COV2.S vaccination and SARS-CoV-2 variants. Study results and caveats: Once vaccination had occurred, spike-specific CD8+ and CD4+ T cell responses reportedly showed substantial breadth. It is possible that the TCR breadth and depth analyses underestimated the total T cell responses.

Clones were sequenced by immunoSEQ multiplex PCR, and TCRdb holds only the in-frame ones, with some missing. The profile covers 250,000 to 300,000 clones, with more than 75% appearing a single time and under 4% taken by the ten largest. Treatment indicated: 15 to 20 received Ad26.COV2.S at low or high dose, single or two shots; 5 received placebo; per-sample allocation not given. The investigators took samples on day 63 after the first vaccine or placebo injection. Boston hosted the donor, who was an adult aged 18-55 years. Built on an Ad26 vector, the vaccine expressed Wuhan-strain SARS-CoV-2 spike.

The starting material was peripheral blood, obtained in a trial of Ad26.COV2.S vaccine versus placebo. This rearrangement joins TRBV29-1 to TRBJ2-3; D is ambiguous. The clonotype comes from a person aged 18-65 years who received the Ad26.COV2.S COVID-19 vaccine or a placebo. CDR3: CSVDRDTDTQYF. DNA for the CDR3: TGCAGCGTTGACAGAGACACAGATACGCAGTATTTT.